A few counts support the clone carrying this T cell receptor beta chain. Its target is not known. The V and J ends lost 5 bases and 1 base respectively, with 9 bases between them. There are 15 residues in the CDR3. Germline V lookup: CDR1 MNHEY, CDR2 SMNVEV (reference sequence). This entry belongs to a study of T-cell memory formation after mild COVID-19. Study-wide context: TCR clusters largely stayed donor specific.

Using its own MiXCR run on the 5' RACE reads, TCRdb lists one record per CDR3 protein. The sample holds some 150,000 distinct CDR3 sequences, under 25% seen once. General study results and limits: Day 15 to 85 contractors were CD4/CD8 balanced; later expanders leaned CD4+. The main location of contracting CD4+ clones was CM and EM, and that of contracting CD8+ clones was EMRA.

The sequence was obtained from an adult woman who had mild COVID-19 (a few samples of this study predate the infection). Cell type and time point are not known. The chain couples TRBV27 to TRBJ2-6; D not certain. The sequencing sample was made of PBMCs or a T cell subset sorted from them (not recorded which). CDR3 nucleotide sequence: TGTGCCAGCAGTAGGATAGGGTCTGGGGCCAACGTCCTGACTTTC. It encodes CASSRIGSGANVLTF.